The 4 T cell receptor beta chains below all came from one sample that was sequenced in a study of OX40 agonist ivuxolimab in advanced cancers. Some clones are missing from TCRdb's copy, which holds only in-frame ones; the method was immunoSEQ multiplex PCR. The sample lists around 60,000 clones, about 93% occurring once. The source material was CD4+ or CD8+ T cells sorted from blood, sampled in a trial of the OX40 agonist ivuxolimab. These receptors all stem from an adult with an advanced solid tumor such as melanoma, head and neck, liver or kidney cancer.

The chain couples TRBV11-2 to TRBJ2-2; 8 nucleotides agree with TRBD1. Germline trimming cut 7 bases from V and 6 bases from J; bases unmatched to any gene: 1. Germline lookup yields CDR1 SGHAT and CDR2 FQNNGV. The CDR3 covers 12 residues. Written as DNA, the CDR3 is TGTGCCAGCACAGGGGGCTCCGGGGAGCTGTTTTTT. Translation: CASTGGSGELFF.

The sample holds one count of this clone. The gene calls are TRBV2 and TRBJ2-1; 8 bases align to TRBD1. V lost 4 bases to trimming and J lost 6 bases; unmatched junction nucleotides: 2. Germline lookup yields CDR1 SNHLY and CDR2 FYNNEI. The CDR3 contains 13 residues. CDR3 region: CASSVTGGNEQFF. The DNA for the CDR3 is TGTGCCAGCAGTGTTACAGGGGGCAATGAGCAGTTCTTC.

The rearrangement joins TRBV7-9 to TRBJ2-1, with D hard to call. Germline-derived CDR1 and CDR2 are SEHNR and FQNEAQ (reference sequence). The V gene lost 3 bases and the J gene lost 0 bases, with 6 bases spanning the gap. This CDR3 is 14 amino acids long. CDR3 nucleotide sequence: TGTGCCAGCAGCTTCTCGTCCTCCTACAATGAGCAGTTCTTC. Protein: CASSFSSSYNEQFF.

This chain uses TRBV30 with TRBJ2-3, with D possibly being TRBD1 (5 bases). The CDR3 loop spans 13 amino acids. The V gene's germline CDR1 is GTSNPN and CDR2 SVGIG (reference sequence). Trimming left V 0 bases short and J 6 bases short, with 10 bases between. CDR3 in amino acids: CAWSVQGRDTQYF. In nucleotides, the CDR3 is TGTGCCTGGAGTGTGCAGGGAAGGGATACGCAGTATTTT.